This is a list of T cell receptor beta chains from one sample in a study of human T cells and chemical hapten exposure. TCRdb independently ran MiXCR on the RACE reads; one entry per CDR3 protein. In the table there are about 120,000 distinct CDR3 sequences, 11% of which are singletons. The sample in question was whole blood, obtained in connection with sensitization to the hapten diphenylcyclopropenone (DPC). The origin of the receptors is a woman aged 50 to 60 with alopecia areata. Some clones in this sample may be carry-over from other donors' samples. Each CDR3 is given without its conserved first and last residue. D genes are given only for firm matches.

d_call j_call v_call cdr3_aa
- TRBJ2-3 TRBV6-6 ASSLLGGSSTDTQY
TRBD1 TRBJ1-2 TRBV20-1 SDSLREGGGYGYT
- TRBJ2-7 TRBV27 ASSPQGNEQY
- TRBJ1-5 TRBV5-1 ASSFPFLTYSNQPQH
- TRBJ1-6 TRBV6-6 ASSRKENSPLH
TRBD1 TRBJ2-6 TRBV5-1 ASRSRAGQDRSGANVLT
TRBD1 TRBJ1-1 TRBV2 ASTLPGATGDEEAF
- TRBJ2-2 TRBV24-1 ATDDGVTGELF
TRBD1 TRBJ2-1 TRBV20-1 SAPGQYNEQF
- TRBJ1-5 TRBV27 ASSKAGVQPQH
- TRBJ2-2 TRBV29-1 SVLSGNTGELF
TRBD2 TRBJ2-7 TRBV19 ASSLAGESYEQY
- TRBJ2-3 TRBV4-2 ASSQDNVAGSPTDTQY
- TRBJ1-5 TRBV28 ASSLGVRNTNQPQH
- TRBJ1-2 TRBV2 ASSEVRGWRQDGYT
- TRBJ1-3 TRBV29-1 SAAGGSGNTIY
- TRBJ2-5 TRBV20-1 SASRPEETQY
- TRBJ1-4 TRBV5-1 ASSLEGPARGEKLF
TRBD1 TRBJ1-1 TRBV2 ASSQQGTEAF
- TRBJ1-5 TRBV20-1 SARVGGGSNQPQH
- TRBJ1-1 TRBV27 ASRLGNTEAF
- TRBJ1-1 TRBV20-1 SARGGTGHTEAF
- TRBJ2-7 TRBV6-1 ASRLDSLHEQY
- TRBJ1-3 TRBV3-1 ASSRYSGNTIY
- TRBJ1-2 TRBV20-1 SAREAGNLIGYT
- TRBJ1-1 TRBV27 ASSLFLNTEAF
- TRBJ1-2 TRBV20-1 SALLDTKGGYT
- TRBJ1-4 TRBV4-2 ASSQEEFVNEKLF
TRBD1 TRBJ2-7 TRBV28 ASSHGQDYEQY
TRBD1 TRBJ1-1 TRBV5-6 ASSLGTGGTEAF
TRBD1 TRBJ2-3 TRBV7-9 ASSRGQYTDTQY
- TRBJ1-1 TRBV12-2 ASRLVPPGHMNTEAF
- TRBJ1-1 TRBV29-1 SVERSGANTEAF
TRBD1 TRBJ1-5 TRBV29-1 SFTLGDRVH
- TRBJ2-3 TRBV6-5 ASSYSLSTDTQY
TRBD1 TRBJ2-7 TRBV3-1 ASSPIQGASYEQY
- TRBJ1-2 TRBV12-3/TRBV12-4 ASSLNSLYGYT
TRBD1 TRBJ1-6 TRBV5-6 ASSKLPGQGNSPLH
TRBD1 TRBJ2-7 TRBV7-9 ASSPGTDPYEQY
- TRBJ2-5 TRBV3-1 ASSQDVETQY
- TRBJ2-7 TRBV27 ASSPGPIYEQY
- TRBJ2-1 TRBV14 ASSQGPLGEQF
TRBD2 TRBJ2-3 TRBV7-2 ASSAGVQPDTQY
- TRBJ1-6 TRBV4-3 ASSQDRGRATSPLH
- TRBJ2-1 TRBV29-1 SVVYRDYNEQF
- TRBJ2-3 TRBV6-7 ASRGGPADTQY
- TRBJ2-2 TRBV29-1 SVEAPDTGELF
- TRBJ2-7 TRBV7-8 ASSLWEGDSSYEQY
- TRBJ2-6 TRBV12-3/TRBV12-4 ASSFQGSGANVLT
- TRBJ1-1 TRBV6-5 ASSYSRGTLARSYRNTEAF
- TRBJ2-1 TRBV29-1 SVEAGGTVQF
- TRBJ2-3 TRBV7-9 ASSWLGSRTDTQY
- TRBJ1-1 TRBV18 ASSPTRETEAF
- TRBJ2-7 TRBV6-4 ASSALDGQAFLEQY
TRBD1 TRBJ1-2 TRBV4-3 ASSQDESGGNGYT